These 19 T cell receptor beta chains came from one sample sequenced in a study of blood T cell repertoires in COVID-19. The method was immunoSEQ multiplex PCR; TCRdb's version includes in-frame clones alone and lacks a portion of them. The sample holds 200,000 to 250,000 clones; about four fifths are singletons and the top ten take under 10%. The sample was peripheral blood. These receptors originate from a woman of 80 years or more with COVID-19, enrolled during active disease.

The gene calls are TRBV5-1 and TRBJ1-5; 8 bases match TRBD1. This CDR3 spans 13 amino acids. The germline gives CDR1 SGHRS, CDR2 YFSETQ. The V segment lost 4 bases and the J segment 5 bases; nucleotides outside the gene matches: 2. The CDR3 DNA reads as TGCGCCAGCAGCGCGACAGGGGATCAGCCCCAGCATTTT. Protein product: CASSATGDQPQHF.

In DNA form, the CDR3 reads TGTGCCAGCTCACCAATCAGGGACCAAGAGACCCAGTACTTC. Translated: CASSPIRDQETQYF. The chain joins TRBV18 to TRBJ2-5; D may be TRBD1 (5 bases). This CDR3 has 14 residues. Germline-derived CDR1 and CDR2 are KGHSH and LQKENI. V was pared by 2 bases and J by 0 bases, with 7 bases between. The full variable domain, completed using reference TRBV18 and TRBJ2-5, is NAGVMQNPRHLVRRRGQEARLRCSPMKGHSHVYWYRQLPEEGLKFMVYLQKENIIDESGMPKERFSAEFPKEGPSILRIQQVVRGDSAAYFCASSPIRDQETQYFGPGTRLLVL.

With regard to this clone: The sample holds other DNA sequences that translate to the same CDR3. For the CDR3, the DNA is TGCGCCAGCAGCAGGAGGGGGCGGGACACCGGGGAGCTGTTTTTT. This codes for CASSRRGRDTGELFF. The chain uses TRBV5-1 and TRBJ2-2, with a possible D match to TRBD1 (7 bases). The CDR3 has 15 amino acids. Germline V gives CDR1 SGHRS, CDR2 YFSETQ. V was trimmed by 4 bases and J by 3 bases, leaving 13 bases between them.

Points on this clone: The same CDR3 also results from other DNA sequences found in this sample. The genes are TRBV9 and TRBJ1-1, with D perhaps TRBD1 (5 bases). The length of the CDR3 is 13 residues. CDR1 SGDLS and CDR2 YYNGEE come from the germline V gene. Trimming took 7 bases from V and 5 from J, leaving 15 bases between them. CDR3 DNA: TGTGCCAGCTCGCCGGGGGGACGGACTGAAGCTTTCTTT. This translates into CASSPGGRTEAFF.

This chain connects TRBV27 to TRBJ1-6; TRBD1 agrees at 8 bases. Per the germline V gene, CDR1 is MNHEY and CDR2 is SMNVEV (reference sequence). The CDR3 sequence is 15 residues long. V gave up 5 bases and J gave up 7 bases; unmatched junction bases: 7. The CDR3 region has the DNA TGTGCCAGCAGTCGCGTCAGGGGGCCAAATTCACCCCTCCACTTT. This gives the protein CASSRVRGPNSPLHF.

This clone has a handful of counts. The CDR3 is CASGQRSGSPLHF. The CDR3 region has the DNA TGCGCCAGCGGACAGCGGAGCGGTTCACCCCTCCACTTT. The V and J genes are TRBV23-1 and TRBJ1-6; possible D gene TRBD1, 6 bases. TRBV23-1 is assigned to the ORF class and has an uncertain function. The V and J ends lost 8 bases and 9 bases respectively, with 14 bases between them. This CDR3 region has 13 residues.

This clone appeared once. The V and J genes are TRBV18 and TRBJ1-2; D might be TRBD1 (6 bases). The CDR3 is made up of 13 amino acids. The V end lost 8 bases, the J end lost 8 bases, and 18 bases lay between the germline ends. Germline-derived CDR1 and CDR2 are KGHSH and LQKENI. The CDR3 sequence: CASLSTQGLGYTF. The CDR3 nucleotides read TGTGCCAGCCTCTCTACACAGGGTTTGGGCTACACCTTC.

The V call is TRBV15, the J call TRBJ1-1, with no clear D. Germline CDR1 is LNHNV and CDR2 is YYDKDF (reference sequence). CDR3 length: 14 amino acids. The ends were cut back, 0 bases at V and 1 base at J, with 6 bases in the middle. CDR3 DNA sequence: TGTGCCACCAGCAGAGATTTACAGAACACTGAAGCTTTCTTT. Its protein is CATSRDLQNTEAFF.

V usage is TRBV24-1 and J usage is TRBJ1-2; 7 bases align to TRBD1. The CDR3 has 15 amino acids. Trimming at V came to 2 bases and at J to 5 bases, leaving 7 bases not matched to a gene. CDR1 is KGHDR, CDR2 SFDVKD, per germline. The CDR3 region is CATSDSPGQPYGYTF. Written as DNA, the CDR3 is TGTGCCACCAGTGATTCCCCGGGACAGCCGTATGGCTACACCTTC.

V gene TRBV12-5 combines with J gene TRBJ1-3; D is uncertain. V was trimmed by 7 bases and J by 9 bases, leaving 19 bases between them. Germline V CDR1 and CDR2: LGHNT, FRNRAP. This CDR3 comprises 14 residues. CDR3 sequence: CASAPVAGNSTIYF. DNA for the CDR3: TGTGCTAGTGCCCCGGTGGCGGGGAATTCCACCATATATTTT.

The chain combines TRBV2 with TRBJ1-5; weak D call: TRBD1 (5 bases). This CDR3 has 15 residues. V dropped 11 bases and J dropped 2 bases, with 19 bases sitting between them. Per germline, CDR1 SNHLY and CDR2 FYNNEI. The CDR3, as DNA: TGTGCCCGCAACTGGGGGGGGGAGGGCAATCAGCCCCAGCATTTT. Its translation is CARNWGGEGNQPQHF.

This rearrangement joins TRBV7-9 to TRBJ1-4; 8 bases map to TRBD1. This CDR3 region has 14 residues. From germline, CDR1 is SEHNR and CDR2 FQNEAQ (reference sequence). Losses at the gene ends were 5 bases for V and 7 bases for J; bases not matched to a gene: 6. CDR3 amino acids: CASSGRGRVEKLFF. CDR3 DNA: TGTGCCAGCAGCGGCAGGGGGCGCGTTGAAAAACTGTTTTTT.

The chain has TRBV5-1 and TRBJ2-1, with TRBD1 matching 7 bases. The junction had 10 bases not matched to a gene; V was cut back by 5 bases and J by 8 bases. This CDR3 has 14 amino acids. Germline V gene data show CDR1 as SGHRS and CDR2 as YFSETQ. The chain's CDR3 is CASRGGWDSDEQFF. The DNA of the CDR3 is TGCGCCAGCAGAGGGGGCTGGGATAGCGATGAGCAGTTCTTC.

This sequence joins TRBV7-9 and TRBJ2-5; TRBD2 matches 8 bases. The CDR3 is 14 residues long. The germline gives CDR1 SEHNR, CDR2 FQNEAQ (reference sequence). Losses at the gene ends were 8 bases for V and 1 base for J; bases not matched to a gene: 6. The CDR3 region has the DNA TGTGCCAGCCAGCGGGGGTCAGCCCAAGAGACCCAGTACTTC. The encoded protein is CASQRGSAQETQYF.

The genes are TRBV2 and TRBJ2-5; maybe TRBD1 (6 bases). This CDR3 has 12 amino acids. The V gene lost 4 bases and the J gene lost 5 bases, with 8 bases spanning the gap. Germline assignment: CDR1 SNHLY and CDR2 FYNNEI. The CDR3 reads CASSGQGETQYF. CDR3 sequence (DNA): TGTGCCAGCAGTGGGCAGGGGGAGACCCAGTACTTC.

This chain uses TRBV19 with TRBJ2-7; 10 nucleotides match TRBD1. The germline V gene has CDR1 LNHDA and CDR2 SQIVND (reference sequence). The V and J ends lost 4 bases and 7 bases, in that order; junction bases with no gene match: 10. The CDR3 runs to 15 residues. The CDR3 loop reads CASSTDRGLTREQYF. CDR3 sequence (DNA): TGTGCCAGTAGTACCGACAGGGGGCTGACTCGGGAGCAGTACTTC.

This clone was seen once. This chain links TRBV7-2 with TRBJ2-1, with TRBD1 matching 12 bases. V was clipped by 7 bases and J by 7 bases; unmatched bases: 8. The CDR3 is 15 residues long. CDR1 SGHTA and CDR2 FQGNSA come from the germline V gene. This CDR3 is CASIPGTGGWNEQFF. For the CDR3, the DNA is TGTGCCAGCATCCCCGGGACAGGGGGCTGGAATGAGCAGTTCTTC.

This clone was observed once. This chain links TRBV5-4 with TRBJ2-4, with D tentatively TRBD1 (5 bases). The CDR3 spans 13 residues. Trimming removed 0 bases at V and 13 bases at J, with 14 bases between. CDR1 and CDR2 from the germline V gene are SGHNT and YYREEE (reference sequence). CDR3 sequence: CASSLGGSPPQYF. CDR3 nucleotide sequence: TGTGCCAGCAGCTTGGGGGGCAGTCCCCCCCAGTACTTC.

The gene calls are TRBV9 and TRBJ2-3; 8 bases align to TRBD1. V was clipped by 3 bases and J by 4 bases; unmatched bases: 10. The CDR3 loop spans 16 amino acids. Per germline, CDR1 SGDLS and CDR2 YYNGEE. CDR3 residues: CASSARTGSTADTQYF. The CDR3 bases are TGTGCCAGCAGCGCCCGGACAGGGTCTACAGCAGATACGCAGTATTTT.